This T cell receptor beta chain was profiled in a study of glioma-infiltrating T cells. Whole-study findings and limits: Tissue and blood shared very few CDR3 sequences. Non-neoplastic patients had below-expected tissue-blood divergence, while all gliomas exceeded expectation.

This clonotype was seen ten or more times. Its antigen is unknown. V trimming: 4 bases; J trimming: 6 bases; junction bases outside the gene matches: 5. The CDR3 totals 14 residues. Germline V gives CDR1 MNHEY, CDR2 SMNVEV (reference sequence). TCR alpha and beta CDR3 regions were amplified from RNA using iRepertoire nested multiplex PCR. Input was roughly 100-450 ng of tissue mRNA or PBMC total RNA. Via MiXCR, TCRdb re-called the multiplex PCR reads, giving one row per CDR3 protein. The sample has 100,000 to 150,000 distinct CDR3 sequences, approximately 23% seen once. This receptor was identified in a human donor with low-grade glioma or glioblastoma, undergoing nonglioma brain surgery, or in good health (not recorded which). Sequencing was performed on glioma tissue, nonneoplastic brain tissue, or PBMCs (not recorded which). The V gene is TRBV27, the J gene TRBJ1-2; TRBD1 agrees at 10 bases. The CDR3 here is CASSSTGQGHGYTF. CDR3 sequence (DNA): TGTGCCAGCAGTTCCACGGGACAGGGGCATGGCTACACCTTC.